The source of this TCR beta chain is a study of T-cell reconstitution after alpha-beta-depleted transplantation in children. This clonotype was found a few times. CDR3 length equals 15 residues. Preparation of the TCRbeta library used unique molecular identifiers. Via MiXCR, TCRdb re-called the PCR reads, giving one row per CDR3 protein. The table includes approximately 510,000 distinct CDR3 sequences, around 20% detected once. The chain links TRBV21-1 to TRBJ2-1. TRBV21-1 is assigned pseudogene status. The sequence came from a human donor who donated a stem cell graft to a child with acute lymphoblastic leukemia. The sequencing here drew on PBMCs from the stem cell graft donor, taken from the stem cell graft. The CDR3 loop reads CASSKGKSSYNEQFF. The CDR3 DNA is TGTGCCAGCAGCAAAGGGAAAAGCTCCTACAATGAGCAGTTCTTC.